This T cell receptor beta chain derives from a study of persistence of HIV-infected CD4 T cells. Whole-study context: A couple of participants gave one leukapheresis sample; others gave up to roughly 180 mL blood repeatedly. Findings and caveats of the study: Antigen-responding cells were enriched for degenerate expanded CDR3beta sequences.

Sequencing used immunoSEQ version 4 in survey mode. Each sample used up to 1 ug genomic DNA diluted to 10 ng/uL. The data were produced by immunoSEQ multiplex PCR, yet TCRdb's version contains in-frame clones alone and is incomplete. The sample yields roughly 28,000 clones, around 80% seen once. This CDR3 has 14 residues. V lost 0 bases and J lost 6, with 10 bases in between. Germline CDR1 is SGHRS and CDR2 is YFSETQ. Lysates of CMV-infected fibroblasts at approximately 9.6 ug/mL stimulated these cells. CD40L-negative CD69-negative CD45RO-high memory CD4+ T cells were sorted as populations depleted of antigen-responding cells. For this clone: Its antigen is still unknown.

This receptor was taken from an adult woman with HIV who was CMV-seropositive. The J gene is TRBJ2-1, the V gene TRBV5-1; D ambiguous. The sample here was CD4+ T cells sorted from PBMCs after 18-hour stimulation, taken from a patient who received antiretroviral therapy. The CDR3 loop reads CASSLEGRSNEQFF. Here the CDR3 DNA reads TGCGCCAGCAGCTTGGAGGGCCGATCCAATGAGCAGTTCTTC. Variable domain in full (rest from reference TRBV5-1 and TRBJ2-1): KAGVTQTPRYLIKTRGQQVTLSCSPISGHRSVSWYQQTPGQGLQFLFEYFSETQRNKGNFPGRFSGRQFSNSRSEMNVSTLELGDSALYLCASSLEGRSNEQFFGPGTRLTVL.